The sequence of this T cell receptor (beta chain) was determined in a study of patients and donors after allogeneic stem cell transplantation. The CDR3 runs 13 residues. CDR1 is SGHTA and CDR2 is FQGNSA in the germline V gene. V lost 1 base and J 6 bases, leaving 7 bases between the germline ends. TCRdb passed the RT-PCR reads through MiXCR, listing each CDR3 protein once. This sample has tens of thousands of distinct CDR3 sequences; around 46% occur once, and the top ten carry 60% to 65%. The V gene is TRBV7-2, the J gene TRBJ1-5; no definite D call. The source material was blood, either unsorted or a sorted T cell fraction (not recorded which). The receptor was isolated from a human donor who was either an allogeneic HSCT recipient or a stem cell or donor lymphocyte infusion donor (not recorded which). It is not recorded whose cells these are; they may come from a transplant donor. Written as DNA, the CDR3 is TGTGCCAGCAGCTTAGACGTAGCTCAGCCCCAGCATTTT. Its protein product is CASSLDVAQPQHF.